This TCR beta chain was found in a study of follicular helper T cells after annual influenza vaccination. This sample's time point: 2014-2015 season, pre-vaccination. TCRB was sequenced at Survey level resolution. Clones were sequenced by immunoSEQ multiplex PCR, and TCRdb holds only the in-frame ones, with some missing. The sample yields approximately 10,000 clones, 70% to 80% seen once. The sequence was collected from an adult who received the influenza vaccine. The sequencing here drew on CXCR5+ CD38- circulating T follicular helper cells from blood, taken on the day of influenza vaccination. Subset given: circulating Tfh, non-naive CD4+CXCR5+PD-1+ (ICOS+CD38+ or ICOS-CD38-).

The CDR3 spells CASSSQMVSNQPQHF. The CDR3 DNA sequence: TGTGCCAGCAGTTCCCAAATGGTGAGCAATCAGCCCCAGCATTTT. The chain links TRBV28 to TRBJ1-5; D unclear. Germline assignment: CDR1 MDHEN and CDR2 SYDVKM. The ends were cut back, 4 bases at V and 1 base at J, with 11 bases in the middle. The CDR3 extends over 15 amino acids.